This T cell receptor beta chain was documented in a study of T-cell memory formation after mild COVID-19. Study-wide results and caveats: Clones shrinking from day 15 to 85 showed even CD4/CD8 mixes; later expanders tilted CD4+. The appearance of some responding clones in pre-infection memory suggested that cross-reactive memory joined.

The ends were cut back, 0 bases at V and 4 bases at J, with 17 bases in the middle. The CDR3 length is 16 residues. CDR1 SGHRS and CDR2 YFSETQ come from the germline V gene. TCRdb re-called the 5' RACE reads through MiXCR, storing one row per CDR3 protein. The sample shows around 300,000 distinct CDR3 sequences, roughly an eighth of them seen only once. On this clonotype: The antigen is unknown.

The TCR originated in a man between 18 and 35 years old who had mild COVID-19 (a few samples of this study predate the infection). Cell type and time point are not known. Sequenced: PBMCs or a T cell subset sorted from them (not recorded which). The rearrangement links TRBV5-1 to TRBJ2-7; weak D call: TRBD1 (6 bases). CDR3 region: CASSLAYPGHAYEQYV. CDR3 nucleotide sequence: TGCGCCAGCAGCTTGGCCTATCCGGGACATGCTTACGAGCAGTACGTC.